A single sample is the source of the 30 T cell receptor beta chains below, sequenced in a study of OX40 agonist ivuxolimab in advanced cancers. The protocol was immunoSEQ multiplex PCR, while the TCRdb copy is restricted to in-frame clones and leaves out a portion. This sample yields some 86,000 clones, of which around nine tenths are seen a single time; over 1.2% belongs to the top ten. The sample in question was CD4+ or CD8+ T cells sorted from blood, obtained in a trial of the OX40 agonist ivuxolimab. The origin of the receptors is an adult with an advanced solid tumor such as melanoma, head and neck, liver or kidney cancer.

V is TRBV15 and J is TRBJ2-7; 10 bases agree with TRBD2. CDR3 size: 16 residues. Germline CDR1 is LNHNV and CDR2 is YYDKDF (reference sequence). J lost 4 bases, V lost 1 base, and 7 bases had no gene match. The CDR3 loop reads CATSRARTSGSYEQYF. CDR3 in DNA: TGTGCCACCAGCAGAGCTAGGACTAGCGGTTCGTACGAGCAGTACTTC.

V is TRBV2 and J is TRBJ1-1, with D possibly matching TRBD1 (6 bases). The germline V gene has CDR1 SNHLY and CDR2 FYNNEI. V gave up 7 bases and J gave up 1 base, with 16 bases separating them. The CDR3 runs to 15 residues. The CDR3 bases are TGTGCCAGCAAAAGCAGGGGAGGAACGAACACTGAAGCTTTCTTT. Protein product: CASKSRGGTNTEAFF.

The chain is built from TRBV4-1 and TRBJ2-1, with TRBD2 identical over 10 bases. The V and J ends lost 3 bases and 10 bases, in that order; junction bases with no gene match: 18. Germline V gene lookup returns CDR1 MGHRA and CDR2 YSYEKL. CDR3 size: 18 residues. The CDR3 protein is CASSHPASGSRGVGEQFF. The CDR3 DNA follows: TGCGCCAGCAGCCACCCCGCTAGCGGGAGCAGGGGAGTCGGAGAGCAGTTCTTC.

The chain is built from TRBV28 and TRBJ2-2, with D hard to call. The length of the CDR3 is 13 residues. Germline CDR1 and CDR2: MDHEN and SYDVKM. V was pared by 3 bases and J by 0 bases, with 2 bases between. The CDR3 reads CASSLTNTGELFF. CDR3 sequence (DNA): TGTGCCAGCAGTTTGACGAACACCGGGGAGCTGTTTTTT.

The genes are TRBV4-1 and TRBJ2-7; 8 bases are a match to TRBD1. CDR3 length: 15 amino acids. The V segment lost 1 base and the J segment 4 bases; nucleotides outside the gene matches: 6. Germline V lookup: CDR1 MGHRA, CDR2 YSYEKL. The CDR3 DNA is TGCGCCAGCAGCCAAGTAGGACAGGGAGCGTACGAGCAGTACTTC. As protein: CASSQVGQGAYEQYF.

The J gene is TRBJ1-4, the V gene TRBV4-1; D remains ambiguous. Germline CDR1 reads MGHRA; CDR2 reads YSYEKL. Trimming left V 4 bases short and J 0 bases short, with 18 bases between. This CDR3 contains 18 residues. This CDR3 reads CASSRKDNVGATNEKLFF. CDR3 nucleotide sequence: TGCGCCAGCAGCCGAAAGGATAATGTCGGTGCAACTAATGAAAAACTGTTTTTT.

This clone was counted between two and nine times. V is TRBV18 and J is TRBJ1-2; D unclear. The CDR3 contains 12 residues. V shed 6 bases and J shed 1 base, with 6 bases lying between them. CDR1 is KGHSH, CDR2 LQKENI, per germline. The CDR3 here is CASSSNNYGYTF. In DNA, the CDR3 is TGTGCCAGCTCCTCAAATAACTATGGCTACACCTTC.

This clone was picked up many times. The chain carries TRBV12-5 and TRBJ1-1, with 7 bases lining up with TRBD1. This CDR3 spans 14 amino acids. The germline gives CDR1 LGHNT, CDR2 FRNRAP. Unmatched junction bases numbered 2, after V lost 0 bases and J lost 4 bases. The CDR3 here is CASGLVPGGTEAFF. CDR3 DNA: TGTGCTAGTGGTTTGGTACCAGGGGGCACTGAAGCTTTCTTT.

The J gene is TRBJ1-3, the V gene TRBV28; 8 positions match TRBD1. CDR1 is MDHEN and CDR2 is SYDVKM in the germline V gene. Trimming removed 4 bases from V and 3 bases from J; junction bases left unmatched: 11. This CDR3 has 17 residues. The CDR3 bases are TGTGCCAGCAGTTCACTTGACAGGGGCAAGTTTGGAAACACCATATATTTT. As protein: CASSSLDRGKFGNTIYF.

The rearrangement links TRBV7-9 to TRBJ2-7, with D perhaps matching TRBD1 (6 bases). Germline CDR1 and CDR2: SEHNR and FQNEAQ (reference sequence). V was trimmed by 1 base and J by 6 bases, leaving 7 bases between them. The CDR3 contains 12 residues. The DNA of the CDR3 is TGTGCCAGCAGCTTAGAAGGGGGCGAGCAGTACTTC. It translates to CASSLEGGEQYF. Filled out from reference TRBV7-9 and TRBJ2-7, the complete variable domain reads DTGVSQNPRHKITKRGQNVTFRCDPISEHNRLYWYRQTLGQGPEFLTYFQNEAQLEKSRLLSDRFSAERPKGSFSTLEIQRTEQGDSAMYLCASSLEGGEQYFGPGTRLTVT.

This clone was counted once. The chain has TRBV7-9 and TRBJ1-1; the D gene is possibly TRBD1 (6 bases). Trimming took 5 bases from V and 1 from J, leaving 14 bases between them. The CDR3 spans 15 residues. Germline values: CDR1 SEHNR, CDR2 FQNEAQ (reference sequence). CDR3 loop: CASSITGTTNTEAFF. The CDR3 DNA sequence: TGTGCCAGCAGCATCACCGGGACAACGAACACTGAAGCTTTCTTT.

The V call is TRBV7-8, the J call TRBJ1-2; D not resolved. Germline loops: CDR1 SGHVS, CDR2 FQNEAQ. V lost 4 bases to trimming and J lost 7 bases, with 7 bases between them. The CDR3 loop spans 11 amino acids. CDR3 coding DNA: TGTGCCAGCAGCTCCCTCATTGGCTACACCTTC. Its protein is CASSSLIGYTF. Filled out from reference TRBV7-8 and TRBJ1-2, the complete variable domain reads GAGVSQSPRYKVAKRGQDVALRCDPISGHVSLFWYQQALGQGPEFLTYFQNEAQLDKSGLPSDRFFAERPEGSVSTLKIQRTQQEDSAVYLCASSSLIGYTFGSGTRLTVV.

This rearrangement joins TRBV15 to TRBJ2-7, with D maybe TRBD2 (6 bases). In germline, CDR1 is LNHNV, CDR2 YYDKDF (reference sequence). V lost 0 bases and J lost 1, with 13 bases in between. The CDR3 totals 16 residues. CDR3 sequence reads: CATSRETSGQSYEQYF. CDR3 DNA: TGTGCCACCAGCAGAGAGACGAGCGGGCAGTCCTACGAGCAGTACTTC.

The chain recombines TRBV28 with TRBJ2-4; 9 bases match TRBD1. Germline-derived CDR1 and CDR2 are MDHEN and SYDVKM. The CDR3 covers 13 residues. V shed 6 bases and J 9 bases; nucleotides not matched to a gene: 6. Here the CDR3 reads CASSRTGVGIQYF. DNA for the CDR3: TGTGCCAGCAGCCGGACAGGGGTTGGCATTCAGTACTTC.

V and J are TRBV5-1 and TRBJ2-5; TRBD2 matches at 14 bases. The CDR3 length is 16 residues. J lost 4 bases, V lost 4 bases, and 6 bases had no gene match. Germline lookup yields CDR1 SGHRS and CDR2 YFSETQ. The DNA of the CDR3 is TGCGCCAGCAGCGGGGGACTAGCGGGAGTGGTAGAGACCCAGTACTTC. Residues: CASSGGLAGVVETQYF.

The J gene is TRBJ2-1, the V gene TRBV9; 7 bases fit TRBD2. Trimming took 0 bases from V and 9 from J; bases not matched to a gene: 6. Germline CDR1 reads SGDLS; CDR2 reads YYNGEE. The CDR3 has 14 amino acids. The DNA of the CDR3 is TGTGCCAGCAGCGTAGGCGGGAGACTTACTGAGCAGTTCTTC. It is translated as CASSVGGRLTEQFF.

The genes are TRBV6-6 and TRBJ2-7, with D tentatively TRBD1 (6 bases). CDR1 is MNHNY and CDR2 is SVGAGI in the germline V gene (reference sequence). The CDR3 covers 15 residues. V gave up 6 bases and J gave up 5 bases, with 20 bases separating them. CDR3 nucleotide sequence: TGTGCCAGCAGAACCGCCACAGGGTTCACCGACGAGCAGTACTTC. It yields the protein CASRTATGFTDEQYF.

The chain employs TRBV5-1 and TRBJ2-4; 9 bases align to TRBD2. This CDR3 region has 15 residues. Germline V gene lookup returns CDR1 SGHRS and CDR2 YFSETQ. V lost 0 bases to trimming and J lost 7 bases; unmatched junction nucleotides: 5. The CDR3 is CASSLVAGGPNIQYF. As DNA, the CDR3 is TGCGCCAGCAGCTTGGTGGCGGGAGGGCCGAACATTCAGTACTTC.

The chain couples TRBV7-8 to TRBJ1-5; 9 bases align to TRBD1. There are 15 residues in the CDR3. The germline CDR1 and CDR2 sequences are SGHVS and FQNEAQ. V gave up 3 bases and J gave up 7 bases; unmatched junction bases: 7. The CDR3 region has the DNA TGTGCCAGCAGCTTCGGACAGGGGATCAACCAGCCCCAGCATTTT. Protein: CASSFGQGINQPQHF.

This clone was found a few times. CDR3 amino acids: CASSHPGTEAFF. The CDR3 DNA is TGTGCCAGCAGCCACCCGGGCACTGAAGCTTTCTTT. The rearrangement links TRBV7-2 to TRBJ1-1; D is ambiguous. Germline-derived CDR1 and CDR2 are SGHTA and FQGNSA. The CDR3 contains 12 residues. V was clipped by 5 bases and J by 4 bases, with 8 bases between them.

The CDR3 DNA reads as TGTGCCAGCAGCCTTGTCAGGGGTGGGCTGTTTTTT. Its protein product is CASSLVRGGLFF. The chain is built from TRBV7-2 and TRBJ2-2; weak D call: TRBD1 (6 bases). There are 12 residues in the CDR3. In germline, CDR1 is SGHTA, CDR2 FQGNSA. The ends were cut back, 5 bases at V and 13 bases at J, with 14 bases in the middle.

CDR3 in amino acids: CASSLERSSYEQYF. CDR3 coding DNA: TGTGCCAGCAGCTTAGAAAGAAGCTCCTACGAGCAGTACTTC. This chain connects TRBV11-2 to TRBJ2-7; no clear D. Germline V gene data show CDR1 as SGHAT and CDR2 as FQNNGV. Trimming took off 0 bases at V and 0 bases at J, with 6 bases between the two ends. The CDR3 covers 14 residues.

The chain has TRBV19 and TRBJ2-1; 10 nucleotides match TRBD2. J was trimmed by 9 bases and V by 3 bases; bases with no gene match: 8. The CDR3 contains 15 residues. Germline V gene data show CDR1 as LNHDA and CDR2 as SQIVND (reference sequence). The CDR3 nucleotides are TGTGCCAGTAGTATGGCAAGCGGGAGGGGCAGTGAGCAGTTCTTC. Amino acid sequence: CASSMASGRGSEQFF.

V usage is TRBV5-6 and J usage is TRBJ2-5; D remains ambiguous. CDR3 length equals 13 residues. CDR1 is SGHDT, CDR2 YYEEEE, per germline. Trimming cost V 4 bases and J 3 bases, with 10 bases left between them. The CDR3 nucleotides read TGTGCCAGCAGCCCACGGCGTGAAGAGACCCAGTACTTC. This sequence encodes CASSPRREETQYF. The whole variable domain, filled in from reference TRBV5-6 and TRBJ2-5, reads DAGVTQSPTHLIKTRGQQVTLRCSPKSGHDTVSWYQQALGQGPQFIFQYYEEEERQRGNFPDRFSGHQFPNYSSELNVNALLLGDSALYLCASSPRREETQYFGPGTRLLVL.

The rearrangement links TRBV19 to TRBJ1-5; unclear D gene. CDR3 size: 17 residues. Trimming cost V 2 bases and J 3 bases, with 17 bases left between them. Germline V lookup: CDR1 LNHDA, CDR2 SQIVND (reference sequence). CDR3 sequence (DNA): TGTGCCAGTAGTATAATACCCCGCAGGCAATCCAATCAGCCCCAGCATTTT. It translates to CASSIIPRRQSNQPQHF.

The chain is built from TRBV5-4 and TRBJ1-5, with a possible D match to TRBD1 (5 bases). The CDR3 is 17 residues long. Trimming stripped 4 bases from V and 0 bases from J, with 17 bases between. The germline gives CDR1 SGHNT, CDR2 YYREEE (reference sequence). This CDR3 is CASSRDGITYSNQPQHF. CDR3 sequence (DNA): TGTGCCAGCAGCCGGGACGGAATTACGTATAGCAATCAGCCCCAGCATTTT.

The V and J genes are TRBV29-1 and TRBJ1-1; 10 bases are shared with TRBD1. Trimming at V came to 4 bases and at J to 6 bases, leaving 5 bases not matched to a gene. The CDR3 is 13 amino acids. CDR1 and CDR2 (germline): SQVTM, ANQGSEA. DNA of the CDR3: TGCAGCGTTGCCCGGGACAGGGGTGCTGAAGCTTTCTTT. The encoded protein is CSVARDRGAEAFF.

The gene calls are TRBV29-1 and TRBJ1-1; TRBD1 might be the D (5 bases). The length of the CDR3 is 14 residues. Looked up from germline, CDR1 is SQVTM and CDR2 is ANQGSEA. Deletions cut 5 bases from V and 1 base from J, with 14 bases between. The CDR3 protein is CSVRRSTENTEAFF. Written as DNA, the CDR3 is TGCAGCGTTCGAAGGTCGACAGAGAACACTGAAGCTTTCTTT.

This chain links TRBV9 with TRBJ2-1; 11 bases match TRBD2. CDR3 length equals 17 residues. The germline V gene encodes CDR1 SGDLS and CDR2 YYNGEE. V dropped 0 bases and J dropped 1; count of bases not matched to a gene: 3. The chain's CDR3 is CASSVGLAGGSYNEQFF. DNA for the CDR3: TGTGCCAGCAGCGTAGGTCTAGCGGGAGGTTCCTACAATGAGCAGTTCTTC.

The V gene is TRBV14, the J gene TRBJ1-2, with no clear D. Germline V lookup: CDR1 SGHDN, CDR2 FVKESK. CDR3 size: 14 residues. Trimming stripped 3 bases from V and 4 bases from J, with 12 bases between. Written as DNA, the CDR3 is TGTGCCAGCAGCCAGGCTGGCCGGACCTATGGCTACACCTTC. Translation: CASSQAGRTYGYTF.